This TCR beta chain came from a study of blood T cell repertoires in COVID-19. Germline values: CDR1 MNHEY, CDR2 SMNVEV (reference sequence). The length of the CDR3 is 14 residues. V was shortened by 7 bases and J by 2 bases, with 12 bases between the two germline ends. Authors' analysis steps: From reference gene primer amplification, estimates of nucleated cell counts were derived. The protocol was immunoSEQ multiplex PCR, while the TCRdb copy is restricted to in-frame clones and leaves out a portion. V and J calls and clone size are as listed in that table; D and trimming were resolved from the DNA. This table holds tens of thousands of clones, around 88% found once.

The sample was peripheral blood. The sequence derives from an elderly woman with active or convalescent COVID-19. J is TRBJ1-5 and V is TRBV27; possibly TRBD1 for D (5 bases). This CDR3 reads CASTSGFGNQPQHF. Written as DNA, the CDR3 is TGTGCCAGCACCTCAGGGTTTGGCAATCAGCCCCAGCATTTT.